The subject of this entry is one TCR beta chain. Its antigen is unknown. TCRdb's table, derived via immunoSEQ multiplex PCR, lists solely in-frame clones and lacks some. The repertoire holds around 140,000 clones, with around 85% as singletons. This record comes from a study of cytotoxic CD8 clonotypes in ibrutinib-treated CLL. Points from the study as a whole: Sampling times differed between sustained-remission and progressing patients. Clonality went up at ibrutinib response and then declined back toward baseline at progression. Under therapy, public clonotypes either contracted or stayed stable, and they were uncommon.

The clonotype was recovered from a human donor with chronic lymphocytic leukemia. The material sequenced was PBMCs, taken after 24 months of ibrutinib treatment.

The CDR3 DNA sequence: TGTGCCAGCAGCCCCTGGGGACAAAACAACGAGCAGTACTTC. It codes for CASSPWGQNNEQYF. This chain connects TRBV11-3 to TRBJ2-7, with D perhaps matching TRBD1 (6 bases). The CDR3 loop spans 14 amino acids. Looked up from germline, CDR1 is SGHNT and CDR2 is YENEEA. V lost 5 bases, J lost 5 bases, and 16 bases lay in between.